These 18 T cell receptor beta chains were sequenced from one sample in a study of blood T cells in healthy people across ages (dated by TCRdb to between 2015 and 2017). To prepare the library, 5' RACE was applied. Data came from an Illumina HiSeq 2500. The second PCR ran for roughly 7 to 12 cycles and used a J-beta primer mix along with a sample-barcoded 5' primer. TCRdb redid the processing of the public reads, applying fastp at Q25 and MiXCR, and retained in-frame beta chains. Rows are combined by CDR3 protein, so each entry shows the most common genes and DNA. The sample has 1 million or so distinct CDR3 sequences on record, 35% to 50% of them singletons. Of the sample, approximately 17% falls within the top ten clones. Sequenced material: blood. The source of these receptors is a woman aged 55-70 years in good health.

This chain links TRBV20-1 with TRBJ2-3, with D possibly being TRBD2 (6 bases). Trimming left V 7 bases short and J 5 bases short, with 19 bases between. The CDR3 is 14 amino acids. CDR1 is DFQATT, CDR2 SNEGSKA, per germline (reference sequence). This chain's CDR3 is CSVRTNKFGDTQYF. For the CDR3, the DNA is TGCAGTGTTCGGACTAACAAATTCGGAGATACGCAGTATTTT.

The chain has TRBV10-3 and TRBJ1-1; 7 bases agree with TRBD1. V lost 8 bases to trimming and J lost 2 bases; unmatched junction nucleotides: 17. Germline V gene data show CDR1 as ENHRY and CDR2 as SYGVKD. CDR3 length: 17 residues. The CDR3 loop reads CAIGTGTAGGFNTEAFF. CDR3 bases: TGTGCCATCGGAACGGGAACGGCAGGGGGATTCAACACTGAAGCTTTCTTT.

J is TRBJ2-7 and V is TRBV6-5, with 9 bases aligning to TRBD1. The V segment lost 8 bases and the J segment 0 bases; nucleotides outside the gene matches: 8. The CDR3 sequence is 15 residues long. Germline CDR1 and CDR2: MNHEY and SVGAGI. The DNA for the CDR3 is TGTGCCAGCTACTCACCGGGACAGGGCTCCTACGAGCAGTACTTC. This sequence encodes CASYSPGQGSYEQYF.

In DNA, the CDR3 is TGTGCCAGCAGTCGACAGGGGAACTCCGAGCAGTACTTC. Translation gives CASSRQGNSEQYF. This chain joins TRBV6-5 and TRBJ2-5; 8 bases fit TRBD1. The closer fit of TRBJ2-7 to the DNA end suggests the J call may be wrong. The CDR3 has 13 amino acids. Germline lookup yields CDR1 MNHEY and CDR2 SVGAGI.

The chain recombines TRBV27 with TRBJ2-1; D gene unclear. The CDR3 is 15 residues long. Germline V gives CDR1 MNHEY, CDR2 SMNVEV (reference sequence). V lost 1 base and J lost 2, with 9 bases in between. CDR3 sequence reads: CASSLLARAYNEQFF. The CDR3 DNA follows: TGTGCCAGCAGTTTATTGGCTAGGGCCTACAATGAGCAGTTCTTC.

CDR3 amino acids: CASSILSGQGGDTQYF. The CDR3 DNA reads TGTGCCAGCAGTATTTTAAGCGGACAGGGGGGAGATACGCAGTATTTT. This chain connects TRBV27 to TRBJ2-3; TRBD1 aligns across 10 bases. The V gene end was trimmed by 5 bases and the J gene end by 5 bases; junction bases not matched to a gene: 10. Germline CDR1 is MNHEY and CDR2 is SMNVEV (reference sequence). The CDR3 is 16 amino acids.

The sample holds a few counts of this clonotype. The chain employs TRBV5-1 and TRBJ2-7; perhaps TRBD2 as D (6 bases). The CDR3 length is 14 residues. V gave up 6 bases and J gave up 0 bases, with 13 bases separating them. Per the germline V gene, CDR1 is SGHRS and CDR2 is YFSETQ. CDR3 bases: TGCGCCAGCACCCTAATGGGGGGCTCCTACGAGCAGTACTTC. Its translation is CASTLMGGSYEQYF.

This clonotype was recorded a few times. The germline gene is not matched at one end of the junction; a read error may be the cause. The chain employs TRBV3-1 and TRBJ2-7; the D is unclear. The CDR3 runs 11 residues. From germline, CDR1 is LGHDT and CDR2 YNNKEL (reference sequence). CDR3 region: CAGSQVYEQYF. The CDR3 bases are TGTGCCGGCAGCCAAGTCTACGAGCAGTACTTC.

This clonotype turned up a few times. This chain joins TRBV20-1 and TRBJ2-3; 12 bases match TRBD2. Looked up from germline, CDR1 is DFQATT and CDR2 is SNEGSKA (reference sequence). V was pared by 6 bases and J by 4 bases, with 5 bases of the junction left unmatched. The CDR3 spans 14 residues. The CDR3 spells CSARLAGVADTQYF. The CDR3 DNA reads TGCAGTGCAAGACTAGCGGGAGTCGCAGATACGCAGTATTTT.

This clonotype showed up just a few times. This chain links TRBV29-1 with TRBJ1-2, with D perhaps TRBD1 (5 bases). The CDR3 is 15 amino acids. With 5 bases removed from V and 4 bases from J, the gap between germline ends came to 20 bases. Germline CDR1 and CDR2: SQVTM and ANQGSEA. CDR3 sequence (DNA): TGCAGCGTTTCCCCAGGGAACCTACGAGGCTATGGCTACACCTTC. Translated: CSVSPGNLRGYGYTF.

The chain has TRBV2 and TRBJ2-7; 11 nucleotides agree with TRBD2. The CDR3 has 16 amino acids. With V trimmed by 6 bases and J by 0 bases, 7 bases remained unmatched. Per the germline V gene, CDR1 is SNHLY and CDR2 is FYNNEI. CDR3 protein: CASRDSLAGGSYEQYF. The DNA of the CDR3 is TGTGCCAGCAGGGATTCCCTAGCGGGAGGCTCCTACGAGCAGTACTTC.

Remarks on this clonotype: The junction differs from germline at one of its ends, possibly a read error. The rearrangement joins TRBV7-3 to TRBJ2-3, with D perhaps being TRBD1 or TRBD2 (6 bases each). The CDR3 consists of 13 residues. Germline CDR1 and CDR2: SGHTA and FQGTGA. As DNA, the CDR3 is TGTGCCAGCAGCTCATCGGGGGCAGATACGCGGTATTTT. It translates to CASSSSGADTRYF.

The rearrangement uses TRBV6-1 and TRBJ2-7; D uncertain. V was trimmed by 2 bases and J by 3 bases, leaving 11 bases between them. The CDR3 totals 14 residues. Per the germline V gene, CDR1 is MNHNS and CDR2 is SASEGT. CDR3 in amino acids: CASSESSFGYEQYF. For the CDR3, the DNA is TGTGCCAGCAGTGAATCCAGTTTTGGCTACGAGCAGTACTTC.

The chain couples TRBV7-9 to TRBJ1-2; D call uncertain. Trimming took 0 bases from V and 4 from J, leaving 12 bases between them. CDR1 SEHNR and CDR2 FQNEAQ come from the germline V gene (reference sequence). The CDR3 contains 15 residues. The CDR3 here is CASSLAARNGYGYTF. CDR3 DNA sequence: TGTGCCAGCAGCTTAGCAGCCAGAAATGGCTATGGCTACACCTTC. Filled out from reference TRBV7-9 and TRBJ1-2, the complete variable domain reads DTGVSQNPRHKITKRGQNVTFRCDPISEHNRLYWYRQTLGQGPEFLTYFQNEAQLEKSRLLSDRFSAERPKGSFSTLEIQRTEQGDSAMYLCASSLAARNGYGYTFGSGTRLTVV.

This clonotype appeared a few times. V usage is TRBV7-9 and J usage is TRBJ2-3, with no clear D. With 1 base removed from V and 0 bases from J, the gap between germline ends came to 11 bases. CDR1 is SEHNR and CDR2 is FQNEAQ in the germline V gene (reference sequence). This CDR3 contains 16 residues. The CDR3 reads CASSLVARSSTDTQYF. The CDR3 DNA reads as TGTGCCAGCAGCTTAGTCGCGCGGAGTAGCACAGATACGCAGTATTTT.

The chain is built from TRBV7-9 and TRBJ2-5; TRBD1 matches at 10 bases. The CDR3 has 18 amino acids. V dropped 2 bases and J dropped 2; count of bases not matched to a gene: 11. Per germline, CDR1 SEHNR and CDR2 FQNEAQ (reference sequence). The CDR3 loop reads CASSLTRQTGGFQETQYF. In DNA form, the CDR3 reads TGTGCCAGCAGCTTAACACGGCAGACAGGGGGCTTTCAAGAGACCCAGTACTTC.

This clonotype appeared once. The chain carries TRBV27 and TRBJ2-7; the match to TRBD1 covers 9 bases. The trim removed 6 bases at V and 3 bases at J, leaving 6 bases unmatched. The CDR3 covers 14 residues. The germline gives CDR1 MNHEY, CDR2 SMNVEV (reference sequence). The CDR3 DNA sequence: TGTGCCAGCAGGAAACCGGGACAGGGCTACGAGCAGTACTTC. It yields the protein CASRKPGQGYEQYF.

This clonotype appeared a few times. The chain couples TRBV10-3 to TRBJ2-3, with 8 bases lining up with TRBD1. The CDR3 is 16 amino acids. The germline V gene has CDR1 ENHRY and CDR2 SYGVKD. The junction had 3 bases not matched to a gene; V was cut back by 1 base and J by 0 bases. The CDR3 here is CAISELQGASTDTQYF. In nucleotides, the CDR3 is TGTGCCATCAGTGAGTTGCAGGGGGCTAGCACAGATACGCAGTATTTT.